This T cell receptor (beta chain) is drawn from a study of human T cells and chemical hapten exposure. Study summary: The variation in per-sample TCR yields arose mainly from small differences in pooled library volumes.

In its sample, this clonotype was seen many times. CDR1 is SQVTM and CDR2 is ANQGSEA in the germline V gene. This CDR3 has 12 amino acids. V was clipped by 4 bases and J by 1 base, with 7 bases between them. Indicated time point: healthy volunteer bleed at 2 weeks. Whole blood that had not been fractionated was the source of extracted total RNA. Unique molecular identifiers were attached to individual cDNA molecules within the library. TCRdb recomputed calls from the RACE reads with MiXCR, one row per CDR3 protein. This table holds 50,000 or so distinct CDR3 sequences, about 4.1% found once. The sequenced sample was whole blood. J is TRBJ1-1 and V is TRBV29-1, with a possible D match to TRBD1 (6 bases). The sequence was collected from a human donor in good health. Some clones in this sample may be carry-over from other donors' samples. The chain's CDR3 is CSVAGANTEAFF. CDR3 bases: TGCAGCGTTGCAGGGGCGAACACTGAAGCTTTCTTT.